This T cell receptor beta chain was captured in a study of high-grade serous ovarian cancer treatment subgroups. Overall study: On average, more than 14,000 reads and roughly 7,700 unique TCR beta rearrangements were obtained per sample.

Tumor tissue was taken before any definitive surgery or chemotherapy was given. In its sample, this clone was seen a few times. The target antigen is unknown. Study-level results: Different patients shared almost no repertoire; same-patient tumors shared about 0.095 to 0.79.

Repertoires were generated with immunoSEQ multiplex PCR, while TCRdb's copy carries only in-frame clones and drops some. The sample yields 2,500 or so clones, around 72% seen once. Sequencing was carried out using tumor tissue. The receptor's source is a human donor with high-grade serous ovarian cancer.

DNA of the CDR3: TGCGCCAGCAGCCCTGGTGGAGGGAGGAGGTCACCCCTCCACTTT. Amino acid sequence: CASSPGGGRRSPLHF. This chain links TRBV5-1 with TRBJ1-6; D ambiguous. Trimming left V 4 bases short and J 10 bases short, with 18 bases between. CDR1 and CDR2 (germline): SGHRS, YFSETQ. This CDR3 is built from 15 residues.